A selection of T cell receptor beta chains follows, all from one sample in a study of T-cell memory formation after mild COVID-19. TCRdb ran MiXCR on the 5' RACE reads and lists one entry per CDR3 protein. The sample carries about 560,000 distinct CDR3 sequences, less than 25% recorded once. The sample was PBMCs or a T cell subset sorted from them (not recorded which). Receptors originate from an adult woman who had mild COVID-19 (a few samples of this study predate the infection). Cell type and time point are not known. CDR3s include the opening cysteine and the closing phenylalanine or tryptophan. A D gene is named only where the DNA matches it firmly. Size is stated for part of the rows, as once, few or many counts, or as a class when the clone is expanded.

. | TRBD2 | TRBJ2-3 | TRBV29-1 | TGCAGCGTTGAAGATCCGCAACGGGGGGTGGGGTATACGCAGTATTTT | CSVEDPQRGVGYTQYF
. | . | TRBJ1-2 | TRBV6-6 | TGTGCCAGCAGAACGTTGGGGTCTGGCTATGGCTACACCTTC | CASRTLGSGYGYTF
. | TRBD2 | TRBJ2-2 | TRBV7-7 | TGTGCTAGCCTTCCGGGACTAGCGGCTGCGAACACCGGGGAGCTGTTTTTT | CASLPGLAAANTGELFF
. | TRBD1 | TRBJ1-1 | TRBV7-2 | TGTGCCAGCAGCCTACAGACAGGGGGCTACTGGGACACTGAAGCTTTCTTT | CASSLQTGGYWDTEAFF
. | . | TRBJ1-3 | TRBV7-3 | TGTGCCAGCAGTCCCGACGGGCTCTCTGGAAACACCATATATTTT | CASSPDGLSGNTIYF
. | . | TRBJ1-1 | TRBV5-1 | TGCGCCAGCAGCTTGGTGACGAACACTGAAGCTTTCTTT | CASSLVTNTEAFF
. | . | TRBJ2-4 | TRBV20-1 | TGCAGTGCTAGCCCTAAAGGGTTAGCCAAAAACATTCAGTACTTC | CSASPKGLAKNIQYF
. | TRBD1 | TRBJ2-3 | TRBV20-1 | TGCAGTGCTAGAGTACAAGACGGGACAGGGCCGTATTTT | CSARVQDGTGPYF
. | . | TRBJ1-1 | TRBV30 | TGTGCCTGGACACCGACCCTAAACACTGAAGCTTTCTTT | CAWTPTLNTEAFF
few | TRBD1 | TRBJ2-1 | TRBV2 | TGTGCCAGCAGAGGACAGGATGCCTACAATGAGCAGTTCTTC | CASRGQDAYNEQFF
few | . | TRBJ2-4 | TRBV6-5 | TGTGCCAGCACCCCGCGCCGCTCCGGAGACATTCAGTACTTC | CASTPRRSGDIQYF
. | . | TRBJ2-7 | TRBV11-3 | TGTGCCAGCAGCTTAGAGAACCGCAAGTACTTC | CASSLENRKYF
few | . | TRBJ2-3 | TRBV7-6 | TGTGCCAGCAGCTTAGCTGACGGGGGGCCAGGAACGCAGTATTTT | CASSLADGGPGTQYF
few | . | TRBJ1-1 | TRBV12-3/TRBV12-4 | TGTGCCAGCAGTTTACCCCTAGGACAGCCGAGCACTGAAGCTTTCTTT | CASSLPLGQPSTEAFF
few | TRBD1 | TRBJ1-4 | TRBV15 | TGTGCCACCAGCAGAGATCTGGCAGGGGGGAATGAAAAACTGTTTTTT | CATSRDLAGGNEKLFF
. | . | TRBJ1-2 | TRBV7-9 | TGTGCCAGCAGCCTAAGGGGTTTCAGGAACTATGGCTACACCTTC | CASSLRGFRNYGYTF
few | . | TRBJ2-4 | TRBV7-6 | TGTGCCAGCGCTAAGTTGGCGGTCACAAACATTCAGTACTTC | CASAKLAVTNIQYF
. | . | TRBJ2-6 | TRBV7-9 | TGTGCCAGCAGCCGGCGTGGGGCTGGGGCCAACGTCCTGACTTTC | CASSRRGAGANVLTF
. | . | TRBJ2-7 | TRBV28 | TGTGCCAGCACCCCTTCCGGCTACGAGCAGTACTTC | CASTPSGYEQYF
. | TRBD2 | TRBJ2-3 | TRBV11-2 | TGTGCCAGCAGCCAAGGCTCGACTAGCGGGTCAGATACGCAGTATTTT | CASSQGSTSGSDTQYF
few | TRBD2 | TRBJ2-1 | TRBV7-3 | TGTGCCAGCAGGGTAGCGGGGGGAGAGCAGTTCTTC | CASRVAGGEQFF
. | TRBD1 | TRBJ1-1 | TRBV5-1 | TGCGCCAGCAGGCGAAGTCCCGGGACAGGGAACACTGAAGCTTTCTTT | CASRRSPGTGNTEAFF
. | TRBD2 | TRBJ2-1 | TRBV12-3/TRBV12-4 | TGTGCCAGCAGTCCGGCCCCGGGAGCGGGAGTTCGAAATGAGCAGTTCTTC | CASSPAPGAGVRNEQFF
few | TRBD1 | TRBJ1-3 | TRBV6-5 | TGTGCCAGCAAGATAGGACAGGGGCATGGAAACACCATATATTTT | CASKIGQGHGNTIYF
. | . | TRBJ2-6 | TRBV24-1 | TGTGCCACCAGTGATAGGGGGACATACTCTGGGGCCAACGTCCTGACTTTC | CATSDRGTYSGANVLTF
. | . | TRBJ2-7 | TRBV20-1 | TGCAGTGCTCCTCCGACGGAAAGCTCCTACGAGCAGTACTTC | CSAPPTESSYEQYF
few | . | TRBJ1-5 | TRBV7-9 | TGTGCCAGCAGCATGGGACCCTCACTTCAGCCCCAGCATTTT | CASSMGPSLQPQHF
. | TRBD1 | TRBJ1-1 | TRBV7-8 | TGTGCCAGCAGCCGGGTTGGGACAGGGGGCCCTGAAGCTTTCTTT | CASSRVGTGGPEAFF
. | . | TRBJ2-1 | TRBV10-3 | TGTGCCATCAGTGACCAGGGGCTGCGGACGCAGTTCTTC | CAISDQGLRTQFF
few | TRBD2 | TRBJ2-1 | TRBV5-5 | TGTGCCAGCAGCTTGAGGGACAGGGGGACTAGCGGGAGTATCGATGAGCAGTTCTTC | CASSLRDRGTSGSIDEQFF
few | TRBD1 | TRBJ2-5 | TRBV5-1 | TGCGCCAGCAGCTTGTGGCGGAACACTCGGGACAGGGTGGAGACCCAGTACTTC | CASSLWRNTRDRVETQYF
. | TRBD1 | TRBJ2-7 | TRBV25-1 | TGTGCCAGCGCGGACAGGGGCTACGAGCAGTACTTC | CASADRGYEQYF
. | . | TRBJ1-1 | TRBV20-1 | TGCAGTGCTATGTCTGGGTTCCGGAACACTGAAGCTTTCTTT | CSAMSGFRNTEAFF
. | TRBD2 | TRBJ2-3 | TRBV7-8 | TGTGCCAGCAGCGACCGACTAGCGGGAGGCACAGATACGCAGTATTTT | CASSDRLAGGTDTQYF
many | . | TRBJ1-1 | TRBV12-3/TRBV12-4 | TGTGCCAGCAGTTTGACAGCGAACACTGAAGCTTTCTTT | CASSLTANTEAFF
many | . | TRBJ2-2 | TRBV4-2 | TGTGCCAGCAGCCCCTCCTCCGGGGCGAACACCGGGGAGCTGTTTTTT | CASSPSSGANTGELFF
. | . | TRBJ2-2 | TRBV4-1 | TGCGCCAGCAGCCAAGCTCTCGCCGGACAGAAGATTGTTGCGAACACCGGGGAGCTGTTTTTT | CASSQALAGQKIVANTGELFF
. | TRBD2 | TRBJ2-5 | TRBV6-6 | TGTGCCAGCAGACCTCCCTCTAGCGGGGGCACAGAGACCCAGTACTTC | CASRPPSSGGTETQYF
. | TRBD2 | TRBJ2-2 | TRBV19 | TGTGCCAGTACGGCTAGCGGGGGGGCAATGGCCGGGGAGCTGTTTTTT | CASTASGGAMAGELFF